These 29 T cell receptor beta chains were sequenced from one sample in a study of cytomegalovirus exposure and HLA in healthy donors. The PCR had 60 Vbeta and 13 Jbeta primers. TCRdb's table, derived via immunoSEQ multiplex PCR, lists solely in-frame clones and lacks some. The data show roughly 180,000 clones, 82% seen once. Specimen: PBMCs. The receptors come from a male donor in good health and CMV-seronegative.

V and J are TRBV2 and TRBJ1-1; D may be TRBD1 (6 bases). CDR3 length equals 13 residues. The V end lost 7 bases, the J end lost 0 bases, and 9 bases lay between the germline ends. Germline assignment: CDR1 SNHLY and CDR2 FYNNEI. DNA of the CDR3: TGTGCCAGCAACAAGGGGGTGAACACTGAAGCTTTCTTT. Its translation is CASNKGVNTEAFF.

The gene calls are TRBV18 and TRBJ2-2; the D gene is possibly TRBD1 (6 bases). The ends were cut back, 8 bases at V and 1 base at J, with 17 bases in the middle. Per the germline V gene, CDR1 is KGHSH and CDR2 is LQKENI. The CDR3 runs to 16 residues. The CDR3 here is CASRAGVPLNTGELFF. The CDR3 DNA sequence: TGTGCCAGCCGAGCAGGGGTACCTTTGAACACCGGGGAGCTGTTTTTT.

This chain connects TRBV19 to TRBJ2-1; 8 bases fit TRBD1. This CDR3 spans 15 amino acids. Germline CDR1 LNHDA, CDR2 SQIVND (reference sequence). V lost 4 bases and J lost 4; bases outside the gene matches: 6. CDR3 bases: TGTGCCAGTAGTAAAAGGACAGGGCTTTACAATGAGCAGTTCTTC. Translated, it gives CASSKRTGLYNEQFF.

This clone has more than one count but fewer than ten. The chain recombines TRBV27 with TRBJ1-2; TRBD1 might be the D (6 bases). V gave up 4 bases and J gave up 4 bases, with 16 bases separating them. Germline CDR1 and CDR2: MNHEY and SMNVEV (reference sequence). CDR3 length: 15 amino acids. DNA of the CDR3: TGTGCCAGCAGTTCGAACAGGGCCCCCCTCTATGGCTACACCTTC. Its protein is CASSSNRAPLYGYTF.

The chain is built from TRBV25-1 and TRBJ1-1, with a tentative D call TRBD1 (6 bases). Germline assignment: CDR1 MGHDK and CDR2 SYGVNS. V was pared by 3 bases and J by 6 bases, with 20 bases between. This CDR3 contains 16 residues. This CDR3 reads CASSDLMSGERPEAFF. CDR3 DNA sequence: TGTGCCAGCAGTGATTTAATGTCAGGGGAGAGGCCTGAAGCTTTCTTT.

This clone was found once. This sequence joins TRBV10-1 and TRBJ2-6, with 10 bases matching TRBD1. Germline V lookup: CDR1 WNHNN, CDR2 SYGVQD (reference sequence). This CDR3 has 17 residues. V shed 4 bases, J shed 1 base, and the junction held 4 bases outside the gene matches. The CDR3 protein is CASSGGQGSSGANVLTF. In DNA form, the CDR3 reads TGCGCCAGCAGTGGGGGACAGGGGAGTTCTGGGGCCAACGTCCTGACTTTC.

V is TRBV28 and J is TRBJ2-5; 8 nucleotides match TRBD1. Germline V gene sequence: CDR1 MDHEN, CDR2 SYDVKM. Trimming took 6 bases from V and 1 from J; bases not matched to a gene: 13. The CDR3 totals 17 residues. Here the CDR3 DNA reads TGTGCCAGCAGCCCCCAAGAGACAGGGGCCTTCCAAGAGACCCAGTACTTC. Amino acid sequence: CASSPQETGAFQETQYF.

V usage is TRBV21-1 and J usage is TRBJ2-5; the D call TRBD1 from the table was never checked on the DNA. TRBV21-1 is designated a pseudogene. The CDR3 covers 16 residues. CDR3 DNA sequence: TGTGCCAGCAGCGCCCGACAGGGGCGGACTAAGGAGACCCAGTACTTC. Protein product: CASSARQGRTKETQYF.

The chain is built from TRBV5-1 and TRBJ1-5, with 12 nucleotides matching TRBD1. Germline loops: CDR1 SGHRS, CDR2 YFSETQ. CDR3 length equals 16 residues. J gave up 7 bases and V 4 bases, and 9 bases lay outside the gene matches. The CDR3 loop is CASSLEGTGGGQPQHF. CDR3 bases: TGCGCCAGCAGCCTCGAGGGGACAGGGGGCGGGCAGCCCCAGCATTTT.

The chain carries TRBV19 and TRBJ1-4; 7 positions match TRBD1. The germline V gene encodes CDR1 LNHDA and CDR2 SQIVND (reference sequence). The J segment lost 4 bases and the V segment lost 6 bases, leaving 5 bases of the junction unmatched. CDR3 length: 14 residues. As DNA, the CDR3 is TGTGCCAGTAGGGAGGGACAGAATAATGAAAAACTGTTTTTT. Its translation: CASREGQNNEKLFF. Full variable domain (remainder filled in from reference TRBV19 and TRBJ1-4): DGGITQSPKYLFRKEGQNVTLSCEQNLNHDAMYWYRQDPGQGLRLIYYSQIVNDFQKGDIAEGYSVSREKKESFPLTVTSAQKNPTAFYLCASREGQNNEKLFFGSGTQLSVL.

This clone occurred once. The V call is TRBV28, the J call TRBJ2-7; 7 bases agree with TRBD1. J gave up 3 bases and V 3 bases, and 11 bases lay outside the gene matches. Germline values: CDR1 MDHEN, CDR2 SYDVKM. CDR3 size: 16 residues. CDR3 sequence: CASSFGDTGVHYEQYF. The CDR3 DNA reads as TGTGCCAGCAGTTTTGGTGACACAGGGGTCCACTACGAGCAGTACTTC.

The sample holds one count of this clone. Sequence at one end of the junction differs from germline and may be a read error. The J gene is TRBJ2-5, the V gene TRBV7-9; TRBD2 might be the D (5 bases). CDR1 is SEHNR, CDR2 FQNEAQ, per germline (reference sequence). This CDR3 is 12 amino acids long. CDR3 nucleotide sequence: TGTTCCAGCAGCTCTCCGGGGGAGACCCAGTACTTC. Its translation is CSSSSPGETQYF.

The CDR3 bases are TGCGCCAGCAGACACGCAGGGACAGGTCCTTCACCCCTCCACTTT. Its protein product is CASRHAGTGPSPLHF. This rearrangement joins TRBV4-1 to TRBJ1-6, with 8 bases matching TRBD1. This CDR3 is built from 15 residues. The germline CDR1 and CDR2 sequences are MGHRA and YSYEKL. The trim removed 6 bases at V and 9 bases at J, leaving 10 bases unmatched.

The chain recombines TRBV13 with TRBJ2-5, with 7 nucleotides matching TRBD1. The CDR3 is 15 residues long. V shed 4 bases, J shed 1 base, and the junction held 6 bases outside the gene matches. Germline lookup yields CDR1 PRHDT and CDR2 FYEKMQ (reference sequence). CDR3 nucleotide sequence: TGTGCCAGCAGCTCCGTCCGGGACAGCCAAGAGACCCAGTACTTC. Translating it yields CASSSVRDSQETQYF.

This clone was observed once. The chain carries TRBV6-1 and TRBJ2-7; 10 bases line up with TRBD2. Trimming removed 4 bases from V and 2 bases from J; junction bases left unmatched: 8. This CDR3 has 16 amino acids. In germline, CDR1 is MNHNS, CDR2 SASEGT. The CDR3 loop is CASSATSGAYTYEQYF. CDR3 nucleotide sequence: TGTGCCAGCAGTGCCACTAGCGGGGCATATACCTACGAGCAGTACTTC.

The CDR3 is CASSVVIGHGAYNEQFF. The CDR3 region has the DNA TGTGCCAGCAGCGTAGTAATAGGCCACGGGGCCTACAATGAGCAGTTCTTC. The chain employs TRBV9 and TRBJ2-1; TRBD2 might be the D (5 bases). CDR1 is SGDLS, CDR2 YYNGEE, per germline. This CDR3 contains 17 residues. The ends were cut back, 0 bases at V and 2 bases at J, with 15 bases in the middle.

This rearrangement joins TRBV7-7 to TRBJ2-3; possible D gene TRBD2, 7 bases. The V gene lost 0 bases and the J gene lost 0 bases, with 13 bases spanning the gap. The germline gives CDR1 SSHAT, CDR2 FNYEAQ (reference sequence). The CDR3 is 17 residues long. CDR3 protein: CASSLAAGAGSTDTQYF. CDR3 DNA sequence: TGTGCCAGCAGCTTAGCTGCGGGGGCGGGTAGCACAGATACGCAGTATTTT.

CDR3 amino acids: CATSRDQDRGGETQYF. CDR3 DNA sequence: TGTGCCACCAGCAGAGATCAGGACAGGGGCGGAGAGACCCAGTACTTC. The chain combines TRBV15 with TRBJ2-5; 9 bases map to TRBD1. Losses at the gene ends were 0 bases for V and 4 bases for J; bases not matched to a gene: 6. Germline lookup yields CDR1 LNHNV and CDR2 YYDKDF (reference sequence). The CDR3 is made up of 16 amino acids.

The chain has TRBV7-3 and TRBJ2-7; possibly TRBD1 for D (6 bases). The CDR3 consists of 14 residues. Trimming left V 5 bases short and J 2 bases short, with 13 bases between. Germline CDR1 reads SGHTA; CDR2 reads FQGTGA. The CDR3 loop reads CASSPQQGPYEQYF. The DNA of the CDR3 is TGTGCCAGCAGCCCCCAACAGGGACCCTACGAGCAGTACTTC.

The V and J genes are TRBV5-4 and TRBJ2-7; TRBD2 matches at 8 bases. This CDR3 is built from 15 residues. Trimming took 0 bases from V and 2 from J; bases not matched to a gene: 4. Looked up from germline, CDR1 is SGHNT and CDR2 is YYREEE (reference sequence). The DNA for the CDR3 is TGTGCCAGCAGCTTGGGGAGTAGCGGGACCTACGAGCAGTACTTC. Translated, it gives CASSLGSSGTYEQYF.

V usage is TRBV9 and J usage is TRBJ2-5, with D possibly TRBD1 on 6 matching bases. CDR3 length: 15 amino acids. V lost 3 bases to trimming and J lost 2 bases, with 14 bases between them. Germline-derived CDR1 and CDR2 are SGDLS and YYNGEE. CDR3 sequence (DNA): TGTGCCAGCAGCGCACAGGGTGCCCAACAAGAGACCCAGTACTTC. Protein: CASSAQGAQQETQYF.

The chain recombines TRBV27 with TRBJ1-2, with 8 bases identical to TRBD1. The CDR3 runs to 16 residues. Trimming took 5 bases from V and 8 from J; bases not matched to a gene: 16. The germline V gene encodes CDR1 MNHEY and CDR2 SMNVEV (reference sequence). This chain's CDR3 is CASSPPGRGLSGGYTF. CDR3 nucleotides: TGTGCCAGCAGTCCTCCGGGCAGGGGGCTGTCGGGAGGCTACACCTTC.

This sequence joins TRBV7-9 and TRBJ2-1; 7 positions match TRBD2. Germline V gene lookup returns CDR1 SEHNR and CDR2 FQNEAQ (reference sequence). V lost 6 bases and J lost 2; bases outside the gene matches: 13. The CDR3 loop spans 17 amino acids. This CDR3 reads CASSQGSSGGAYNEQFF. The CDR3 nucleotides read TGTGCCAGCAGTCAAGGATCTAGCGGAGGGGCCTACAATGAGCAGTTCTTC.

The V and J genes are TRBV10-3 and TRBJ2-2, with TRBD2 identical over 8 bases. There are 21 residues in the CDR3. The V segment lost 2 bases and the J segment 5 bases; nucleotides outside the gene matches: 22. Germline-derived CDR1 and CDR2 are ENHRY and SYGVKD. The CDR3 spells CAISEPINRREGQVVTGELFF. The CDR3, as DNA: TGTGCCATCAGTGAGCCGATCAATCGTCGGGAGGGCCAGGTCGTAACCGGGGAGCTGTTTTTT.

The V and J genes are TRBV27 and TRBJ2-7; 12 nucleotides align to TRBD2. V lost 2 bases to trimming and J lost 4 bases; unmatched junction nucleotides: 0. CDR3 length equals 14 residues. Germline-derived CDR1 and CDR2 are MNHEY and SMNVEV (reference sequence). The CDR3 region has the DNA TGTGCCAGCAGTTTAACTAGCGGGAGGTACGAGCAGTACTTC. The encoded protein is CASSLTSGRYEQYF.

The chain links TRBV5-4 to TRBJ1-1, with D perhaps matching TRBD1 (6 bases). This CDR3 is built from 12 residues. Germline values: CDR1 SGHNT, CDR2 YYREEE (reference sequence). V was trimmed by 7 bases and J by 6 bases, leaving 13 bases between them. The CDR3 sequence is CASQNRVAEAFF. The CDR3, as DNA: TGTGCCAGCCAAAACAGGGTTGCTGAAGCTTTCTTT.

This clone appeared once. This sequence joins TRBV5-1 and TRBJ2-5; D perhaps matches TRBD2 (5 bases). The J call is doubtful: the DNA matches TRBJ2-7 better. There are 13 residues in the CDR3. Germline V gives CDR1 SGHRS, CDR2 YFSETQ. This chain's CDR3 is CASSESGDHEQYF. For the CDR3, the DNA is TGCGCCAGCAGCGAGTCCGGGGATCACGAGCAGTACTTC.

The chain's CDR3 is CASSPHRGRTEAFF. CDR3 DNA sequence: TGTGCCAGCAGCCCCCACAGGGGGCGCACTGAAGCTTTCTTT. V gene TRBV9 combines with J gene TRBJ1-1; 9 bases are a match to TRBD1. This CDR3 is built from 14 residues. Germline CDR1 is SGDLS and CDR2 is YYNGEE. Trimming removed 4 bases from V and 4 bases from J; junction bases left unmatched: 5.

The CDR3 DNA sequence: TGTGCCAGTAGTATCGGGACTCGGGCTACTACTGAAGCTTTCTTT. This translates into CASSIGTRATTEAFF. J is TRBJ1-1 and V is TRBV19; the D gene is possibly TRBD1 (5 bases). Trimming stripped 3 bases from V and 5 bases from J, with 16 bases between. This CDR3 comprises 15 residues. Germline-derived CDR1 and CDR2 are LNHDA and SQIVND (reference sequence).